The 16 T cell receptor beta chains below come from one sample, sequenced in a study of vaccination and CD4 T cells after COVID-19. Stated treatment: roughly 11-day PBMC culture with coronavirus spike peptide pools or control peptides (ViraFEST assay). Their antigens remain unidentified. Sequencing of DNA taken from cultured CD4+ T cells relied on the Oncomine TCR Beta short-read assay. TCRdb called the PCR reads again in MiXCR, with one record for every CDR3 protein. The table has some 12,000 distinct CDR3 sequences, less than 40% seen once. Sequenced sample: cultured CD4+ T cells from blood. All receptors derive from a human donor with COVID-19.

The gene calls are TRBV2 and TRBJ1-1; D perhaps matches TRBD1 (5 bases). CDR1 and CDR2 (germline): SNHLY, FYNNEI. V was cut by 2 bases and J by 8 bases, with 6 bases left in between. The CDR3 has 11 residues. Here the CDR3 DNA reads TGTGCCAGCAGTGAACGACAGGAAGCTTTCTTT. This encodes CASSERQEAFF.

CDR3 in amino acids: CASMDSGGALGYTF. The CDR3 DNA follows: TGTGCCAGCATGGATTCTGGAGGGGCGCTTGGCTACACCTTC. J is TRBJ1-2 and V is TRBV6-1, with D perhaps TRBD1 (5 bases). V lost 7 bases and J lost 7, with 19 bases in between. Per the germline V gene, CDR1 is MNHNS and CDR2 is SASEGT. CDR3 length equals 14 residues.

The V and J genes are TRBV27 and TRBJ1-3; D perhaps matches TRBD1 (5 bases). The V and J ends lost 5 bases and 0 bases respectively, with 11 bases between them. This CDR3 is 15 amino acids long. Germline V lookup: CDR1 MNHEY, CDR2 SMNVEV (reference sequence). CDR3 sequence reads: CASSIQATSGNTIYF. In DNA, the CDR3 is TGTGCCAGCAGTATACAGGCGACCTCTGGAAACACCATATATTTT.

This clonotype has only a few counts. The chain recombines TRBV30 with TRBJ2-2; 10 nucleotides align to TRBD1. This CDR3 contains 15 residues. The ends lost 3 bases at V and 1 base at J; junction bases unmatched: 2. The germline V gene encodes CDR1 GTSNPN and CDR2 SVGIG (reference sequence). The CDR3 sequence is CAWRGDRGNTGELFF. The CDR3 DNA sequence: TGTGCCTGGAGGGGGGACAGGGGGAACACCGGGGAGCTGTTTTTT.

CDR3 sequence (DNA): TGTGCCAGCAGCTTCACCAAGGGGGCTAGGGATACGCAGTATTTT. Translated: CASSFTKGARDTQYF. The chain has TRBV11-2 and TRBJ2-3; 7 nucleotides align to TRBD1. The CDR3 is 15 residues long. V trimming: 3 bases; J trimming: 6 bases; junction bases outside the gene matches: 9. Germline V gene lookup returns CDR1 SGHAT and CDR2 FQNNGV.

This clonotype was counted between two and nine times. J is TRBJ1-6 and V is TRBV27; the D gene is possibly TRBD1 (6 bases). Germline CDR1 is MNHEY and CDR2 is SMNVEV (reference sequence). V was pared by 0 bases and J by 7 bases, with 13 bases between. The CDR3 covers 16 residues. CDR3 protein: CASSLSPQGSNSPLHF. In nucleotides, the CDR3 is TGTGCCAGCAGTTTATCTCCGCAGGGGAGCAATTCACCCCTCCACTTT.

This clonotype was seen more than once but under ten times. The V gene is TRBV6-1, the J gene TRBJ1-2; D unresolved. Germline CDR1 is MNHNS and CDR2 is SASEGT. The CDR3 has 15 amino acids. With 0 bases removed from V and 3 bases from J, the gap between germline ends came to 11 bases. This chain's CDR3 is CASSEAGLYDYGYTF. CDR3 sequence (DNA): TGTGCCAGCAGTGAAGCAGGGCTGTATGACTATGGCTACACCTTC.

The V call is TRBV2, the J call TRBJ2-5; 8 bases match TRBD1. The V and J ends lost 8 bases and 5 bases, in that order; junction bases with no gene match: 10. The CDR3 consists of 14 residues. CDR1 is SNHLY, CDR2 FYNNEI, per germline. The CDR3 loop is CASEQGAGIETQYF. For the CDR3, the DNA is TGTGCCAGCGAGCAGGGGGCCGGAATCGAGACCCAGTACTTC.

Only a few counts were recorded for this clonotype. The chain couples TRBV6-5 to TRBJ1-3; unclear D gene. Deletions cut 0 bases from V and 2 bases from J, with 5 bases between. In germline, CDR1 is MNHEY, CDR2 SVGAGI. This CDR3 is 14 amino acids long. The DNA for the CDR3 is TGTGCCAGCAGTTACTCCCAGACTGGAAACACCATATATTTT. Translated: CASSYSQTGNTIYF.

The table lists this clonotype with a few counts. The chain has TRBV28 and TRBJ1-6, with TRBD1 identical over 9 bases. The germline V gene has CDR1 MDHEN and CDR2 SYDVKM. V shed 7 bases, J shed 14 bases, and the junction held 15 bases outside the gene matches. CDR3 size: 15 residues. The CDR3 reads CASIRRQGGGGTLHF. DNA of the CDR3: TGTGCCAGCATCCGTAGACAGGGGGGAGGTGGCACCCTCCACTTT.

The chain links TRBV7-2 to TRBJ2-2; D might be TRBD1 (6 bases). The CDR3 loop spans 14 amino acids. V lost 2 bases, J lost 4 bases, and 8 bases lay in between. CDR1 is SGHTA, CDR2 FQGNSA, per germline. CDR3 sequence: CASSLQGITGELFF. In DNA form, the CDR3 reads TGTGCCAGCAGCTTACAGGGGATCACCGGGGAGCTGTTTTTT.

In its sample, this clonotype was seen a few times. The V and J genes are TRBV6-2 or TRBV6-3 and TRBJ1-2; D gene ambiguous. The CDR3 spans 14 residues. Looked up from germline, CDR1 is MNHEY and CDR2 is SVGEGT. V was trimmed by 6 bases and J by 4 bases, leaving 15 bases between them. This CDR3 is CASSRTPASYGYTF. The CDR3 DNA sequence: TGTGCCAGCAGCCGAACCCCAGCGTCCTATGGCTACACCTTC.

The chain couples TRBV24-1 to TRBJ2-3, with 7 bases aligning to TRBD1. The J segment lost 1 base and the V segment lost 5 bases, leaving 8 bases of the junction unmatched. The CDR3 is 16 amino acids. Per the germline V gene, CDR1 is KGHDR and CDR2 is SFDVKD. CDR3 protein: CATSGGTDRGTDTQYF. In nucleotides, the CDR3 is TGTGCCACCAGTGGAGGTACCGACAGGGGCACAGATACGCAGTATTTT.

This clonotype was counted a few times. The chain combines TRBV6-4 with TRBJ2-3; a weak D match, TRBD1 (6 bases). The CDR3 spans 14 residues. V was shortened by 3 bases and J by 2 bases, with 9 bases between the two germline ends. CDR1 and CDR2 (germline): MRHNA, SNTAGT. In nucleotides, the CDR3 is TGTGCCAGCAGTGAACAGGGAGACACAGATACGCAGTATTTT. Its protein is CASSEQGDTDTQYF.

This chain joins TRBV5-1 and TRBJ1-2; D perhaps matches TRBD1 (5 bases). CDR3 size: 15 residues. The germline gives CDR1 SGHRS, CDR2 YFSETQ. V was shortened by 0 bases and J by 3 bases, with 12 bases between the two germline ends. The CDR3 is CASSLEGRVDYGYTF. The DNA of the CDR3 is TGCGCCAGCAGCTTGGAGGGGCGGGTTGACTATGGCTACACCTTC.

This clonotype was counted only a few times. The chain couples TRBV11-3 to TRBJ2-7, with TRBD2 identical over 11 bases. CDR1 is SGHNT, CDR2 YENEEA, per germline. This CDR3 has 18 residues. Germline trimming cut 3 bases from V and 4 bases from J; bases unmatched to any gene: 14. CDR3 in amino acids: CASSFSKGLAGGVYEQYF. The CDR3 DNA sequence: TGTGCCAGCAGCTTCTCCAAAGGCCTAGCGGGGGGAGTATACGAGCAGTACTTC.